This paragraph reports one TCR beta chain. What it binds is unknown. Using immunoSEQ multiplex PCR, the repertoire was profiled, and TCRdb retains in-frame clones only, with some absent. The sample comprises about 2 million clones, roughly 95% of which are singletons, and roughly 1.1% rests with the top ten. Terminally differentiated effector memory CD45RA+ cells were excluded by CCR7 positive selection of CD45RO-negative cells. Trimming took 4 bases from V and 2 from J, leaving 15 bases between them. This CDR3 region has 15 residues. In germline, CDR1 is MGHRA, CDR2 YSYEKL. These data originate in a study of shared clonotypes between healthy human individuals. At the level of the study: Each donor had three CD4 naive, three CD4 memory, two CD8 naive and one CD8 memory plate. General study results and limits: When compared with the clonotypes that were shared by all four sorted-subset donors, the non-shared clonotypes turned out to have lower generation probabilities. Roughly 5% of naive CD4 clonotypes were common to a handful of donors.

The source material was naive CD8+ T cells sorted from blood. The clonotype was recovered from a man younger than 35 in good health. The chain links TRBV4-1 to TRBJ2-7; the D call may be TRBD1 or TRBD2 (6 bases each). CDR3 amino acids: CASSLEGGYTYEQYF. CDR3 nucleotide sequence: TGCGCCAGCAGCCTCGAGGGGGGCTACACCTACGAGCAGTACTTC.